This T cell receptor (beta chain) was sequenced in a study of blood T cell repertoires in COVID-19. On the study more broadly: Acute-phase and convalescent COVID-19 samples originated in the United States, Italy and Spain. T cells, B-cell-depleted T cells, or PBMCs provided the cDNA or gDNA that served as material.

Germline lookup yields CDR1 SGHRS and CDR2 YFSETQ. The CDR3 is 15 amino acids. The V gene lost 0 bases and the J gene lost 3 bases, with 12 bases spanning the gap. Study processing details: Amplified reference gene primers provided the basis for estimating nucleated cell counts. The assay was immunoSEQ multiplex PCR, and TCRdb's table has in-frame clones only and misses some. The V and J calls and clone size come from that table; D and trimming were worked out from the DNA. The sample carries approximately 210,000 clones, roughly 90% recorded once. The chain uses TRBV5-1 and TRBJ1-1; D is ambiguous. This sequence was found in a woman aged 35 to 49 with acute or convalescent COVID-19. Sequenced sample: peripheral blood. CDR3 nucleotide sequence: TGCGCCAGCAGCTTGGGGGCGGGAGCGCACACTGAAGCTTTCTTT. This encodes CASSLGAGAHTEAFF.